A selection of T cell receptor beta chains follows, all from one sample in a study of TIL therapy for anti-PD-1-resistant metastatic lung cancer. Using immunoSEQ multiplex PCR, the repertoire was profiled, and TCRdb retains in-frame clones only, with some absent. The sample lists approximately 12,000 clones; roughly 58% were seen once. The material was tumor tissue, obtained at baseline. The receptors derive from a person aged 25 to 79 with non-small cell lung cancer. CDR3s include the opening cysteine and the closing phenylalanine or tryptophan. A D gene is named only where the DNA matches it firmly. The size of a clone is reported for some rows only, either as once, few or many, or as a class for expanded clones.

clone size: -; D gene: -; V gene: TRBV27; J gene: TRBJ1-2; CDR3 protein: CASKGRTAEGYTF; CDR3 DNA: TGTGCCAGCAAGGGGAGGACAGCTGAAGGCTACACCTTC
clone size: -; D gene: -; V gene: TRBV28; J gene: TRBJ2-7; CDR3 protein: CASSPEGGASYEQYF; CDR3 DNA: TGTGCCAGCAGTCCAGAAGGGGGGGCCTCCTACGAGCAGTACTTC
clone size: -; D gene: -; V gene: TRBV5-1; J gene: TRBJ2-5; CDR3 protein: CASSSGGGETQYF; CDR3 DNA: TGCGCCAGCAGCTCCGGGGGAGGAGAGACCCAGTACTTC
clone size: -; D gene: -; V gene: TRBV6-5; J gene: TRBJ1-4; CDR3 protein: CASRQGGEKLFF; CDR3 DNA: TGTGCCAGCCGGCAGGGAGGTGAAAAACTGTTTTTT
clone size: few; D gene: TRBD1; V gene: TRBV18; J gene: TRBJ2-2; CDR3 protein: CASFPDRLNTGELFF; CDR3 DNA: TGTGCCAGCTTCCCGGACAGGTTAAACACCGGGGAGCTGTTTTTT
clone size: -; D gene: TRBD2; V gene: TRBV5-5; J gene: TRBJ2-7; CDR3 protein: CASSLAASGSYIYEQYF; CDR3 DNA: TGTGCCAGCAGCTTGGCGGCTAGCGGGAGTTATATCTACGAGCAGTACTTC
clone size: medium-sized; D gene: TRBD1; V gene: TRBV10-1; J gene: TRBJ2-7; CDR3 protein: CASSLGTGPYEQYF; CDR3 DNA: TGCGCCAGCAGTCTCGGGACAGGCCCCTACGAGCAGTACTTC
clone size: -; D gene: -; V gene: TRBV5-1; J gene: TRBJ1-5; CDR3 protein: CASSWIPGSNQPQHF; CDR3 DNA: TGCGCCAGCAGCTGGATCCCGGGAAGCAATCAGCCCCAGCATTTT
clone size: -; D gene: -; V gene: TRBV27; J gene: TRBJ1-1; CDR3 protein: CASSLTFSGGEAFF; CDR3 DNA: TGTGCCAGCAGTTTAACATTTTCCGGGGGTGAAGCTTTCTTT
clone size: few; D gene: -; V gene: TRBV14; J gene: TRBJ1-2; CDR3 protein: CASSPNPGAGDRYTF; CDR3 DNA: TGTGCCAGCAGCCCAAACCCGGGGGCCGGGGATCGCTACACCTTC
clone size: -; D gene: TRBD2; V gene: TRBV10-1; J gene: TRBJ2-3; CDR3 protein: CASHSSGSLTDTQYF; CDR3 DNA: TGCGCCAGCCATTCGAGCGGGAGTCTGACAGATACGCAGTATTTT
clone size: once; D gene: TRBD2; V gene: TRBV5-1; J gene: TRBJ2-7; CDR3 protein: CASSAGRGRGRAGYEQYF; CDR3 DNA: TGCGCCAGCAGCGCGGGCCGGGGCCGGGGGAGGGCAGGATACGAGCAGTACTTC
clone size: few; D gene: TRBD1; V gene: TRBV7-3; J gene: TRBJ2-6; CDR3 protein: CASSPQGAGANVLTF; CDR3 DNA: TGTGCCAGCAGCCCACAGGGGGCTGGGGCCAACGTCCTGACTTTC
clone size: -; D gene: TRBD1; V gene: TRBV19; J gene: TRBJ1-4; CDR3 protein: CASNPWGQGQEELFF; CDR3 DNA: TGTGCCAGTAACCCTTGGGGACAGGGTCAAGAAGAACTGTTTTTT
clone size: -; D gene: TRBD1; V gene: TRBV28; J gene: TRBJ2-7; CDR3 protein: CASSPSTGTGDHEQYF; CDR3 DNA: TGTGCCAGCAGCCCTTCCACCGGGACAGGGGACCACGAGCAGTACTTC
clone size: few; D gene: TRBD2; V gene: TRBV28; J gene: TRBJ2-3; CDR3 protein: CASSFRSGRATDTQYF; CDR3 DNA: TGTGCCAGCAGTTTCAGAAGCGGGAGGGCCACAGATACGCAGTATTTT
clone size: large; D gene: TRBD2; V gene: TRBV5-6; J gene: TRBJ2-7; CDR3 protein: CASSPPWTSGKYEQYF; CDR3 DNA: TGTGCCAGCAGCCCCCCCTGGACTAGCGGGAAGTACGAGCAGTACTTC
clone size: medium-sized; D gene: -; V gene: TRBV20-1; J gene: TRBJ1-4; CDR3 protein: CSASFQGKSEKLFF; CDR3 DNA: TGCAGTGCTAGTTTCCAGGGTAAAAGTGAAAAACTGTTTTTT
clone size: -; D gene: TRBD2; V gene: TRBV18; J gene: TRBJ2-3; CDR3 protein: CASSPALAGGKDTQYF; CDR3 DNA: TGTGCCAGCTCACCAGCACTAGCGGGAGGGAAGGATACGCAGTATTTT
clone size: -; D gene: TRBD1; V gene: TRBV5-5; J gene: TRBJ2-1; CDR3 protein: CASSREGQGHNEQFF; CDR3 DNA: TGTGCCAGCAGCCGCGAGGGACAGGGGCACAATGAGCAGTTCTTC
clone size: -; D gene: TRBD2; V gene: TRBV5-1; J gene: TRBJ2-3; CDR3 protein: CASRGTSGAITDTQYF; CDR3 DNA: TGCGCCAGCAGGGGGACTAGCGGGGCCATCACAGATACGCAGTATTTT
clone size: -; D gene: -; V gene: TRBV5-5; J gene: TRBJ2-7; CDR3 protein: CASSLGVDWMFGSSYEQYF; CDR3 DNA: TGTGCCAGCAGCTTGGGAGTGGACTGGATGTTTGGTAGCTCCTACGAGCAGTACTTC
clone size: -; D gene: -; V gene: TRBV19; J gene: TRBJ2-1; CDR3 protein: CASTRTTYNEQFF; CDR3 DNA: TGTGCCAGTACCCGGACGACATACAATGAGCAGTTCTTC
clone size: -; D gene: -; V gene: TRBV11-2; J gene: TRBJ1-2; CDR3 protein: CASSLEAVNYGYTF; CDR3 DNA: TGTGCCAGCAGCTTAGAAGCCGTTAACTATGGCTACACCTTC
clone size: -; D gene: -; V gene: TRBV10-3; J gene: TRBJ2-7; CDR3 protein: CAISESTGPYEQYF; CDR3 DNA: TGTGCCATCAGTGAGTCCACAGGGCCCTACGAGCAGTACTTC
clone size: -; D gene: -; V gene: TRBV18; J gene: TRBJ1-4; CDR3 protein: CASSPNVGTTNEKLFF; CDR3 DNA: TGTGCCAGCTCACCGAATGTTGGGACAACTAATGAAAAACTGTTTTTT